These 2 T cell receptor beta chains were all obtained from the same sample, sequenced in a study of response to subunit inactivated influenza vaccine. TCRdb processed the RT-PCR reads anew with MiXCR; each CDR3 protein has one entry. The sample shows about 650,000 distinct CDR3 sequences, 12% to 15% of them seen only once. This material consisted of PBMCs from blood, taken around two weeks before vaccination. These receptors were collected from a man in his fifties who received an inactivated influenza vaccine.

The chain recombines TRBV7-2 with TRBJ2-3; TRBD2 agrees at 10 bases. The germline V gene encodes CDR1 SGHTA and CDR2 FQGNSA. Unmatched junction bases numbered 9, after V lost 2 bases and J lost 4 bases. The CDR3 runs 17 residues. CDR3 sequence: CASSLSLLAGLADTQYF. The CDR3 region has the DNA TGTGCCAGCAGCTTATCATTACTAGCGGGACTCGCAGATACGCAGTATTTT.

This chain connects TRBV6-2 or TRBV6-3 to TRBJ2-4; 8 nucleotides match TRBD1. Losses at the gene ends were 6 bases for V and 3 bases for J; bases not matched to a gene: 7. CDR1 and CDR2 from the germline V gene are MNHEY and SVGEGT. The CDR3 is made up of 15 amino acids. The CDR3 is CASSGHGTGKNIQYF. The CDR3 bases are TGTGCCAGCAGCGGACACGGGACAGGCAAAAACATTCAGTACTTC.